Listed below are T cell receptor beta chains from one sample, sequenced in a study of blood T cell repertoires in COVID-19. Clones were sequenced by immunoSEQ multiplex PCR, and TCRdb holds only the in-frame ones, with some missing. Counted here are fewer than 300,000 clones, more than 70% occurring once; the ten biggest clones make up less than 4%. The sample comprised peripheral blood. The origin of the receptors is a woman aged 18-35 years with acute or convalescent COVID-19. The CDR3 runs from the conserved cysteine through the conserved F or W. The D gene is left open where the match is weak. Size values are once, few and many counts, or a class for expanded clones, and some rows have none.

CASSLGENKAFF,TGCGCCAGCAGCTTGGGGGAGAACAAAGCTTTCTTT,-,TRBV5-1,TRBJ1-1,-
CASSQSGRGLGNQPQHF,TGCGCCAGCAGTCAATCGGGGCGGGGGCTTGGCAATCAGCCCCAGCATTTT,-,TRBV23-1,TRBJ1-5,-
CASWGTYEQYF,TGTGCCAGCTGGGGGACTTACGAGCAGTACTTC,-,TRBV6-5,TRBJ2-7,-
CASSALAGRSYEQYF,TGTGCCAGCAGTGCATTAGCGGGAAGGTCCTACGAGCAGTACTTC,many,TRBV25-1,TRBJ2-7,TRBD2
CASSPAGLRAEQYF,TGTGCCAGCAGTCCCGCGGGACTCCGGGCCGAGCAGTACTTC,-,TRBV28,TRBJ2-7,-
CASSPPAGATEAFF,TGTGCCAGCTCACCACCCGCGGGGGCGACTGAAGCTTTCTTT,-,TRBV18,TRBJ1-1,-
CASKEGVGEQYF,TGTGCCAGCAAAGAAGGGGTTGGCGAGCAGTACTTC,few,TRBV12-3/TRBV12-4,TRBJ2-7,-
CASSITGTGLTEAFF,TGTGCCAGTAGTATAACCGGGACAGGGCTCACTGAAGCTTTCTTT,-,TRBV19,TRBJ1-1,TRBD1
CASSETDPGELFF,TGTGCCAGCAGTGAGACTGATCCCGGGGAGCTGTTTTTT,few,TRBV6-4,TRBJ2-2,-
CASSRYREPVYGYTF,TGTGCCAGCTCACGATACAGGGAGCCCGTCTATGGCTACACCTTC,-,TRBV18,TRBJ1-2,-
CASSFRAAGMSSYEQYF,TGTGCCAGCAGTTTCCGGGCGGCGGGGATGAGCTCCTACGAGCAGTACTTC,-,TRBV27,TRBJ2-7,-
CATSREWTGNTEAFF,TGTGCCACCAGCAGAGAATGGACAGGGAACACTGAAGCTTTCTTT,-,TRBV15,TRBJ1-1,TRBD1
CASSSDRVGWNEQFF,TGTGCCAGTAGTAGCGACAGGGTAGGGTGGAATGAGCAGTTCTTC,-,TRBV19,TRBJ2-1,TRBD1
CASGTTGSGSVADTQYF,TGTGCCAGCGGGACTACAGGTAGCGGGAGTGTCGCAGATACGCAGTATTTT,-,TRBV28,TRBJ2-3,TRBD2
CASSPQGRNTEAFF,TGCGCCAGCTCCCCACAGGGAAGGAACACTGAAGCTTTCTTT,few,TRBV10-1,TRBJ1-1,-
CASSSTGAEGYTF,TGTGCCAGCTCATCGACAGGGGCAGAAGGCTACACCTTC,-,TRBV18,TRBJ1-2,TRBD1
CASSQVRGPSYNEQFF,TGTGCCAGCAGCCAGGTGCGGGGACCCTCCTACAATGAGCAGTTCTTC,-,TRBV7-8,TRBJ2-1,-
CASSPRQDQSDTQYF,TGCGCCAGCAGCCCACGACAGGACCAGTCAGATACGCAGTATTTT,few,TRBV5-1,TRBJ2-3,-
CASSLNPGLAGVPETQYF,TGTGCCAGCAGCTTAAACCCGGGACTAGCGGGAGTACCAGAGACCCAGTACTTC,-,TRBV7-3,TRBJ2-5,TRBD2
CSASAVAGFQETQYF,TGCAGTGCTAGTGCCGTAGCGGGATTCCAAGAGACCCAGTACTTC,-,TRBV20-1,TRBJ2-5,TRBD2
CASSAYRAESSYNEQFF,TGTGCCAGCAGTGCATACCGAGCCGAAAGCTCCTACAATGAGCAGTTCTTC,few,TRBV6-2/TRBV6-3,TRBJ2-1,-
CSTSERVDTGELFF,TGCAGCACATCCGAGCGGGTTGACACCGGGGAGCTGTTTTTT,-,TRBV29-1,TRBJ2-2,-
CASSLHGAGELFF,TGTGCCAGCAGTTTGCACGGGGCCGGGGAGCTGTTTTTT,-,TRBV12-3/TRBV12-4,TRBJ2-2,-
CASSRGTNSEAFF,TGTGCCAGCAGTAGGGGCACGAACTCTGAAGCTTTCTTT,-,TRBV5-5,TRBJ1-1,-
CSVEAGGVPYEQYF,TGCAGCGTTGAAGCGGGTGGAGTACCCTACGAGCAGTACTTC,once,TRBV29-1,TRBJ2-7,-
CASSQPSGANVLTF,TGTGCCAGCAGCCAACCGTCTGGGGCCAACGTCCTGACTTTC,-,TRBV3-1/TRBV3-2,TRBJ2-6,-
CASSEWASGYNEQFF,TGTGCCAGCAGTGAATGGGCTAGCGGTTACAATGAGCAGTTCTTC,-,TRBV2,TRBJ2-1,TRBD2
CASSPPLSSGRYYEQYF,TGTGCCAGCTCACCACCGTTGTCAAGCGGGAGGTACTACGAGCAGTACTTC,-,TRBV18,TRBJ2-7,TRBD2
CASSTGGAGETQYF,TGCGCCAGCAGTACAGGGGGCGCAGGGGAGACCCAGTACTTC,-,TRBV5-1,TRBJ2-5,TRBD1
CASSLGGQTIQYF,TGTGCCAGCTCACTAGGGGGACAGACCATTCAGTACTTC,few,TRBV18,TRBJ2-4,TRBD1
CASSEGGTAYEQYF,TGTGCCAGCAGTGAAGGGGGGACAGCCTACGAGCAGTACTTC,-,TRBV6-1,TRBJ2-7,TRBD1
CASSVRTGPEAFF,TGTGCCAGCAGTGTAAGGACAGGGCCTGAAGCTTTCTTT,-,TRBV2,TRBJ1-1,TRBD1
CASSPKTPGTEAFF,TGTGCCAGTAGTCCAAAGACACCGGGGACTGAAGCTTTCTTT,-,TRBV19,TRBJ1-1,-
CSARGQSGYTF,TGCAGTGCTAGAGGACAGTCCGGCTACACCTTC,-,TRBV20-1,TRBJ1-2,-
CASSRTSGSIDTQYF,TGTGCCAGCAGCAGGACTAGCGGGAGTATTGATACGCAGTATTTT,-,TRBV7-6,TRBJ2-3,TRBD2
CASSEGGMAGATATQYF,TGTGCCAGCAGTGAAGGGGGAATGGCAGGGGCGACAGCTACGCAGTATTTT,once,TRBV6-1,TRBJ2-3,-
CASGRLGQGPRGPQHF,TGTGCCAGCGGCCGGTTGGGGCAAGGGCCCCGAGGGCCCCAGCATTTT,-,TRBV6-4,TRBJ1-5,-
CASSLATNYGYTF,TGTGCCAGCAGTTTGGCAACTAACTATGGCTACACCTTC,-,TRBV28,TRBJ1-2,-
CASSGTSAGSYEQYF,TGTGCCAGCAGCGGTACTAGCGCGGGTTCCTACGAGCAGTACTTC,-,TRBV9,TRBJ2-7,TRBD2
CASSLSGLAASYEQYF,TGTGCCAGCAGTTTATCGGGACTAGCGGCCTCCTACGAGCAGTACTTC,-,TRBV27,TRBJ2-7,TRBD2
CASSSGQANEKLFF,TGTGCCAGCAGCTCGGGACAGGCAAATGAAAAACTGTTTTTT,-,TRBV28,TRBJ1-4,TRBD1
CASSYDIRNTEAFF,TGTGCCAGCAGTTACGACATTCGGAACACTGAAGCTTTCTTT,-,TRBV6-2/TRBV6-3,TRBJ1-1,-
CASSPDPSGSSYNEQFF,TGTGCCAGCAGCCCAGACCCTAGCGGGAGCTCCTACAATGAGCAGTTCTTC,-,TRBV5-4,TRBJ2-1,TRBD2
CASSYAPYRGGDGYTF,TGTGCCAGCAGTTACGCCCCATACAGGGGAGGAGATGGCTACACCTTC,-,TRBV6-2/TRBV6-3,TRBJ1-2,TRBD1
CASSPSGNYGYTF,TGTGCCAGCAGTCCGTCAGGGAACTATGGCTACACCTTC,-,TRBV28,TRBJ1-2,-
CASSEQGYQETQYF,TGTGCCAGCAGTGAACAGGGGTACCAAGAGACCCAGTACTTC,-,TRBV2,TRBJ2-5,-
CASSDGRGSAGELFF,TGTGCCAGCAGTGACGGGAGGGGTTCGGCCGGGGAGCTGTTTTTT,-,TRBV25-1,TRBJ2-2,TRBD2
CSVTRTANYGYTF,TGCAGCGTCACCAGGACAGCCAACTATGGCTACACCTTC,once,TRBV29-1,TRBJ1-2,-
CASTITTGQGHEAFF,TGTGCCAGCACCATAACGACGGGACAGGGTCACGAAGCTTTCTTT,few,TRBV6-5,TRBJ1-1,TRBD1
CASSEYYTGRSGNTIYF,TGTGCCAGCAGTGAATATTATACAGGGCGCTCTGGAAACACCATATATTTT,few,TRBV25-1,TRBJ1-3,-
CASSEQGPNTEAFF,TGTGCCAGTAGTGAACAGGGGCCAAACACTGAAGCTTTCTTT,-,TRBV19,TRBJ1-1,TRBD1
CASSSRDRVRGYTF,TGTGCCAGCAGCTCCAGGGACAGGGTGAGAGGCTACACCTTC,-,TRBV7-2,TRBJ1-2,TRBD1
CASSSGGVTEAFF,TGTGCCAGCAGTTCCGGAGGGGTTACTGAAGCTTTCTTT,-,TRBV6-5,TRBJ1-1,-